This section outlines one T cell receptor (beta chain) sequence together with its context. What this receptor recognizes is not known. No much larger clonotype is one base removed from it; base qualities were not supplied. Enrolling through a virtual design, the prospective study's participants ranged in age from roughly 18 to 89 years and lived across roughly 24 United States geographic areas. In the prospective study, cohorts were assigned on the basis of participant-reported clinical history obtained from a screening survey and a study questionnaire. Mobile phlebotomists in the prospective study collected whole blood, serum and a nasopharyngeal or oropharyngeal swab from every participant. Over an approximately 2-month period, participants in the prospective study had the option of providing additional blood draws and questionnaires. Before DNA extraction, blood samples from the prospective study were shipped at room temperature or frozen.

TCRbeta CDR3 regions were amplified from genomic DNA by means of the immunoSEQ Assay, a bias-controlled multiplex PCR. On the study's bioinformatics: The number of nucleated cells in each sample was estimated by amplification of reference gene primers within the assay. To quantify the absolute abundance of each unique TCRbeta CDR3 rearrangement, sequence reads were collapsed and filtered. For each sample, productive Simpson clonality was calculated as the square root of Simpson's diversity index across productive rearrangements. Entries here come from immuneACCESS through TCRdb and include only in-frame sequences with V and J called. Some clones fail to appear in such tables; in the studies checked, an unresolved V gene covers under half of the shortfall, and the cause of the remainder is unknown. V, J and clone size were drawn from that table, and D and trimming were deduced from the DNA. The sample profile shows around 250,000 clones; around 84% of them were found once. Around 4.1% of the sample rests with the top ten.

This record comes from a study of blood T cell repertoires in COVID-19 (TCRdb year 2020). At the level of the whole study: Samples from collaborators originated in the United States, Italy and Spain and spanned both the acute and convalescent phases of COVID-19. The material from the prospective study consisted of cDNA or gDNA derived from T cells, B-cell-depleted T cells, or PBMCs. Deeply sampled blood TCRbeta repertoires from subjects exposed to, actively infected with, or recovered from COVID-19 were included in the dataset. A freely available public database, intended as a resource for researchers studying the immune response to SARS-CoV-2, is where the repertoires were released. The samples were drawn from two sources: the first 160 participants of the ongoing ImmuneRACE study, and 1,254 subjects contributed by 6 global collaborators. Nearly every sample came with metadata listing a de-identified subject ID, COVID-19 status, age in years and sex. Where HLA class I and class II types were available, the types were taken from metadata supplied by the sample provider, not from assay-based typing. General findings and caveats noted by the study authors: Clinical and demographic metadata were provided uncurated, with the amount varying by source and participant.

Material for sequencing was PBMCs or T cells enriched from blood (not recorded which). This receptor was obtained from a man between 25 and 39 years old with acute COVID-19.

The CDR3 reads CASRTAERVTYNEQFF. The DNA sequence is as follows: TGTGCCAGCAGAACCGCTGAGCGGGTCACCTACAATGAGCAGTTCTTC. This chain joins TRBV27 to TRBJ2-1, with TRBD2 as a weak D call on 6 bases. As encoded in the germline V gene (reference sequence), CDR1 is MNHEY while CDR2 is SMNVEV. Between the V and J ends, shortened by 6 bases and 2 bases respectively, the junction contains 17 bases. The CDR3 contains 16 residues, cysteine and phenylalanine counted. CDR3 DNA only is kept here, 48 bases in frame from base 1.